Following are 2 T cell receptor beta chains from one sample sequenced in a study of blood T cell repertoires in COVID-19. Libraries were prepared by immunoSEQ multiplex PCR; TCRdb keeps only in-frame clonotypes and omits some of them. Of roughly 240,000 clones listed, 90% were seen once; the top ten hold just over 0.85%. Sequencing used PBMCs or T cells enriched from blood (not recorded which). The receptors come from a man aged 45-60 years who had been exposed to COVID-19.

The chain carries TRBV30 and TRBJ2-7; no definite D call. There are 12 residues in the CDR3. Looked up from germline, CDR1 is GTSNPN and CDR2 is SVGIG (reference sequence). The V end lost 3 bases, the J end lost 0 bases, and 6 bases lay between the germline ends. The CDR3 sequence is CAWRSGSYEQYF. As DNA, the CDR3 is TGTGCCTGGAGATCGGGCTCCTACGAGCAGTACTTC.

This clone was observed a handful of times. The chain employs TRBV28 and TRBJ1-3, with D uncertain. Germline CDR1 MDHEN, CDR2 SYDVKM. Trimming cost V 4 bases and J 2 bases, with 12 bases left between them. The CDR3 length is 15 residues. CDR3 amino acids: CASSSPPVPGNTIYF. The CDR3 DNA reads TGTGCCAGCAGTTCTCCCCCCGTCCCTGGAAACACCATATATTTT.